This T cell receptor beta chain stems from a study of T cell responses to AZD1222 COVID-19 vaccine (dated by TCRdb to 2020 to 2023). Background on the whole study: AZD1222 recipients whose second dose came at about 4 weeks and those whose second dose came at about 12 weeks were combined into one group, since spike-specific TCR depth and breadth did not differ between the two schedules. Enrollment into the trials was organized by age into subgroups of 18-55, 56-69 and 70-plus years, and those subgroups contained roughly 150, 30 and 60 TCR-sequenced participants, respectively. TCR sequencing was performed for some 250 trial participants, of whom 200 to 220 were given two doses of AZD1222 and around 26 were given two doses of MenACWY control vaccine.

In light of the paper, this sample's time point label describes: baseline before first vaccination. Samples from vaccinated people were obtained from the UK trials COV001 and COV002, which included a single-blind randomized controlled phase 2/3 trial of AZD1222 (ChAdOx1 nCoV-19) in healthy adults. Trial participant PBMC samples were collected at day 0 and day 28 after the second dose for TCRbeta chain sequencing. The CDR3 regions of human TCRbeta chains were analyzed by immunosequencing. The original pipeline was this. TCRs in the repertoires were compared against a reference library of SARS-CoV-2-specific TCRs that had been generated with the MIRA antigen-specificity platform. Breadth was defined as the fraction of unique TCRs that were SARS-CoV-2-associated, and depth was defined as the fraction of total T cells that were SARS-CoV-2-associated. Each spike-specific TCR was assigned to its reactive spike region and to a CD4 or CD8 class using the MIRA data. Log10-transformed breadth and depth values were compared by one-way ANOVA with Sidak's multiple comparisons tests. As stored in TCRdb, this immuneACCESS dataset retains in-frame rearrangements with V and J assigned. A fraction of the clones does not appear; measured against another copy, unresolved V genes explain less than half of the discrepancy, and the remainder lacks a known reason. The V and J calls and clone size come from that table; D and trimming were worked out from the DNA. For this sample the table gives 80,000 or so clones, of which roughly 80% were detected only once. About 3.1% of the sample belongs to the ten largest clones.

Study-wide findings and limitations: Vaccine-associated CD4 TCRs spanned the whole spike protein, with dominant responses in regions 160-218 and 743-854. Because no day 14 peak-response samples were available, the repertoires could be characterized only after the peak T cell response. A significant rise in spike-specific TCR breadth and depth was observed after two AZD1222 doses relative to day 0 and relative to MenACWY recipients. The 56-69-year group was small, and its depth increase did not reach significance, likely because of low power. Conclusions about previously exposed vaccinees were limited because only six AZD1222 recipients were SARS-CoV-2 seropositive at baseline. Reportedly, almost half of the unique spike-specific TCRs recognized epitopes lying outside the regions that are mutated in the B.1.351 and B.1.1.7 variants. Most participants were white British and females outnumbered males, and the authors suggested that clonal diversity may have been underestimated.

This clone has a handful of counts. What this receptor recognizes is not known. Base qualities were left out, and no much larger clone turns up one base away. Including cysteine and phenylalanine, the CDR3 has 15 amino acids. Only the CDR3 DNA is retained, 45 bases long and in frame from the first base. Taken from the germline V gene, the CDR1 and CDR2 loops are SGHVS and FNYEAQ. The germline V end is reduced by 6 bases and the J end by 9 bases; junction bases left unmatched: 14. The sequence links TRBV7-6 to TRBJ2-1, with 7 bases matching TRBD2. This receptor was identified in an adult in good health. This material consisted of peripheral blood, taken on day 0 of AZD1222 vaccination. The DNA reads TGTGCCAGCAGTCCTAGCGGACCGGGGAGCGGTGAGCAGTTCTTC. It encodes CASSPSGPGSGEQFF. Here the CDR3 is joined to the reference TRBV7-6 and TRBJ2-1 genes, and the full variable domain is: GAGVSQSPRYKVTKRGQDVALRCDPISGHVSLYWYRQALGQGPEFLTYFNYEAQQDKSGLPNDRFSAERPEGSISTLTIQRTEQRDSAMYRCASSPSGPGSGEQFFGPGTRLTVL.